This T cell receptor beta chain appears in the sequencing data of a study of blood T cell repertoires in COVID-19. The method was immunoSEQ multiplex PCR; TCRdb's version includes in-frame clones alone and lacks a portion of them. The sample comprises around 200,000 clones, about 86% of which are singletons, and approximately 6.5% rests with the top ten. The CDR3 runs 17 residues. Trimming at V came to 5 bases and at J to 8 bases, leaving 16 bases not matched to a gene. The germline CDR1 and CDR2 sequences are SGHRS and YFSETQ. This TCR was sampled from an elderly woman in a cohort sampled during active or convalescent COVID-19. The chain recombines TRBV5-1 with TRBJ2-1, with TRBD2 identical over 10 bases. Sequencing was performed on peripheral blood. The CDR3 nucleotides are TGCGCCAGCAGGTACGGATTTAGGCCTAGCGGGAGCGATGAGCAGTTCTTC. Translated: CASRYGFRPSGSDEQFF.